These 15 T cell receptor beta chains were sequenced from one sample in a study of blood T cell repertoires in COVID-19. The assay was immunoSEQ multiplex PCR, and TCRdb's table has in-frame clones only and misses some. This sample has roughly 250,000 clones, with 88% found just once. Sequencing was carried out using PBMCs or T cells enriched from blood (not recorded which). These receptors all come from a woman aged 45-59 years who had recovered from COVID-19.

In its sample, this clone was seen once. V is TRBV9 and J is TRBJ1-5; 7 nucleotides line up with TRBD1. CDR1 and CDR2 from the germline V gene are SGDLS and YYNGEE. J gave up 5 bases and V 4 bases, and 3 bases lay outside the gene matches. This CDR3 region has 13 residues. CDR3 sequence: CASSKGQDQPQHF. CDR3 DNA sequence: TGTGCCAGCAGCAAAGGACAGGATCAGCCCCAGCATTTT. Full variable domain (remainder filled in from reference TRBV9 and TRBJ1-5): DSGVTQTPKHLITATGQRVTLRCSPRSGDLSVYWYQQSLDQGLQFLIQYYNGEERAKGNILERFSAQQFPDLHSELNLSSLELGDSALYFCASSKGQDQPQHFGDGTRLSIL.

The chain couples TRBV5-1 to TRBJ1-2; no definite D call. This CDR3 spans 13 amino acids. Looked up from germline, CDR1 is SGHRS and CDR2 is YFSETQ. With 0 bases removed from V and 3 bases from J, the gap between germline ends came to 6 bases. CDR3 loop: CASSLEADYGYTF. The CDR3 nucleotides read TGCGCCAGCAGCTTGGAGGCGGACTATGGCTACACCTTC.

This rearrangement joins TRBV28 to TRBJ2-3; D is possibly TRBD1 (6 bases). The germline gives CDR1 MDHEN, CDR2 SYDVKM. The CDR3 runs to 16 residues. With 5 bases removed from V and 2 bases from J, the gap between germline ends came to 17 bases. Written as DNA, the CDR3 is TGTGCCAGCAGTCCGGGACACCGAGTCCCCACAGATACGCAGTATTTT. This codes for CASSPGHRVPTDTQYF.

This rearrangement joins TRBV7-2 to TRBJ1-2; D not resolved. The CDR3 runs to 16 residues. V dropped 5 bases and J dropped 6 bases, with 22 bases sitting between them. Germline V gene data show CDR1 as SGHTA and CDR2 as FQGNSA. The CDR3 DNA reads TGTGCCAGCAGCCTGCCTCGACCGACCCTTCGGGATGGCTACACCTTC. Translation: CASSLPRPTLRDGYTF.

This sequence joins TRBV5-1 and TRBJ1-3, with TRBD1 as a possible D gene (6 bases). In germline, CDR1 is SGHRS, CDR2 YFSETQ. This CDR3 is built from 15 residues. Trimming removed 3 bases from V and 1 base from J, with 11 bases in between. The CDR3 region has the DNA TGCGCCAGCAGCTGGGGCACAGGGTCTGGAAACACCATATATTTT. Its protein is CASSWGTGSGNTIYF.

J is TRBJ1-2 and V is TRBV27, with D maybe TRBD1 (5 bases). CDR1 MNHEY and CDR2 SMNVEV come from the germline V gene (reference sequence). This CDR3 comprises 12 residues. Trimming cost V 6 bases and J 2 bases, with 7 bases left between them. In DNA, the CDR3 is TGTGCCAGCAGACGACAGAACTATGGCTACACCTTC. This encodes CASRRQNYGYTF.

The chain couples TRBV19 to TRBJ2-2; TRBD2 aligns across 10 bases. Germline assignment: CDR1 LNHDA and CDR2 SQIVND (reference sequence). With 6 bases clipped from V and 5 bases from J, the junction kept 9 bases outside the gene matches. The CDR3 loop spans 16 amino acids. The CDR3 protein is CASRPPGLALTGELFF. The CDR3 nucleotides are TGTGCCAGTAGACCTCCGGGACTAGCGTTAACCGGGGAGCTGTTTTTT.

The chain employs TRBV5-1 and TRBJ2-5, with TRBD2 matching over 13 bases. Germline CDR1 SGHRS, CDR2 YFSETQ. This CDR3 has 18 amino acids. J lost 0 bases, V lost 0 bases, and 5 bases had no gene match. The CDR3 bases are TGCGCCAGCAGCTTGGAGGGACTAGCGGGACGGTACCAAGAGACCCAGTACTTC. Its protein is CASSLEGLAGRYQETQYF. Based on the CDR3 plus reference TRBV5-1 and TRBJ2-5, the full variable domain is KAGVTQTPRYLIKTRGQQVTLSCSPISGHRSVSWYQQTPGQGLQFLFEYFSETQRNKGNFPGRFSGRQFSNSRSEMNVSTLELGDSALYLCASSLEGLAGRYQETQYFGPGTRLLVL.

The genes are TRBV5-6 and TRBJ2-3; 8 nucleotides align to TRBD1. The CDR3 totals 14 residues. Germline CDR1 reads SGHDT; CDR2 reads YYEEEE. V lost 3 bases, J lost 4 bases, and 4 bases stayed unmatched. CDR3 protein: CASSSDRVADTQYF. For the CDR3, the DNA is TGTGCCAGCAGCTCGGACAGGGTGGCAGATACGCAGTATTTT.

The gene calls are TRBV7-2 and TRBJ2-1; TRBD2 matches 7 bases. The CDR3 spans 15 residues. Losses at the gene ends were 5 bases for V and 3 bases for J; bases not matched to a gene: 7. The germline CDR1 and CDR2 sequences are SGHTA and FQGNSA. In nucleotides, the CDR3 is TGTGCCAGCAGCCCAAAAACGGGGGGCTACAATGAGCAGTTCTTC. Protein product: CASSPKTGGYNEQFF. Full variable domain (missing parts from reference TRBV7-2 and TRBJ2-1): GAGVSQSPSNKVTEKGKDVELRCDPISGHTALYWYRQSLGQGLEFLIYFQGNSAPDKSGLPSDRFSAERTGGSVSTLTIQRTQQEDSAVYLCASSPKTGGYNEQFFGPGTRLTVL.

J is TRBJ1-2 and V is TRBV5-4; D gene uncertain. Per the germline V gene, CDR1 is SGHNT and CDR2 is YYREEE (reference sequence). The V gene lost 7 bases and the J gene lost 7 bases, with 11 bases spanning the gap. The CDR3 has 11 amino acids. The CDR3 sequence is CASGGLGGYTF. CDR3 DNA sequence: TGTGCCAGCGGCGGGCTCGGTGGCTACACCTTC.

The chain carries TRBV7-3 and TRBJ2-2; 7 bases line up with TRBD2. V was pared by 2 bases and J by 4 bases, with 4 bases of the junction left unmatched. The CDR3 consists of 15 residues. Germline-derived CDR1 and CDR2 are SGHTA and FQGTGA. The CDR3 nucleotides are TGTGCCAGCAGCTTAGCGGGAGTCCCCACCGGGGAGCTGTTTTTT. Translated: CASSLAGVPTGELFF. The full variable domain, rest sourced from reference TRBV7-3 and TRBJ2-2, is GAGVSQTPSNKVTEKGKYVELRCDPISGHTALYWYRQSLGQGPEFLIYFQGTGAADDSGLPNDRFFAVRPEGSVSTLKIQRTERGDSAVYLCASSLAGVPTGELFFGEGSRLTVL.

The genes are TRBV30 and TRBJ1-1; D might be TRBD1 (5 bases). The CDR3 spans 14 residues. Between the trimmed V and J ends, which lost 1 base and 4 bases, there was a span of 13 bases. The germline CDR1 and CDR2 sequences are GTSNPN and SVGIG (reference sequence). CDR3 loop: CAWSGRGGSTEAFF. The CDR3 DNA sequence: TGTGCCTGGAGTGGACGGGGGGGTAGCACTGAAGCTTTCTTT.

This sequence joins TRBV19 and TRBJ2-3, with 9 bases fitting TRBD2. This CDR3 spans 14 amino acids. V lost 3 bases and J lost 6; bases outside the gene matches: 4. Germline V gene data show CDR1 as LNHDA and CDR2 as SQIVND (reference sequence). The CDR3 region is CASSMGLAGDTQYF. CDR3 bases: TGTGCCAGTAGTATGGGACTAGCAGGTGATACGCAGTATTTT.

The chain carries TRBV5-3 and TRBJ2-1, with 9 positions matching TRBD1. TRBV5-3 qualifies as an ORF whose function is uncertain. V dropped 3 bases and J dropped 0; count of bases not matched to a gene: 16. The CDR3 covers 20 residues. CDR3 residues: CARSSFKDRGLRSSYNEQFF. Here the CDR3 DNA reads TGTGCCAGAAGCTCATTCAAGGACAGGGGATTGCGGAGCTCCTACAATGAGCAGTTCTTC.